A selection of T cell receptor beta chains follows, all from one sample in a study of B cell selection in AIRE deficiency. The table came from immunoSEQ multiplex PCR; TCRdb's copy has only in-frame clones and leaves some out. The top ten hold roughly 0.2% of the sample, which has under 30,000 clones, about 95% seen once. The sample was CD4+CD127+ conventional T cells sorted from PBMCs. The receptors stem from a human donor in good health. The CDR3 runs from the conserved cysteine through the conserved F or W. Fields, in order: D gene, J gene, V gene, clone size, CDR3 DNA, CDR3 protein. D genes are given only for firm matches. A clone size is listed for some rows: how often the clone was seen (once, few, many), or a class if it is expanded.

D gene: -; J gene: TRBJ2-2; V gene: TRBV10-3; clone size: -; CDR3 DNA: TGTGCCATCGCAAACACCGGGGAGCTGTTTTTT; CDR3 protein: CAIANTGELFF
D gene: TRBD2; J gene: TRBJ2-1; V gene: TRBV11-2; clone size: -; CDR3 DNA: TGTGCCAGCAGCCCCAATTCCTGGACTAGCGGGAATGAGCAGTTCTTC; CDR3 protein: CASSPNSWTSGNEQFF
D gene: -; J gene: TRBJ1-4; V gene: TRBV5-1; clone size: -; CDR3 DNA: TGCGCCAGCAGCTTGCTGAGGATGCAAGGTAATGAAAAACTGTTTTTT; CDR3 protein: CASSLLRMQGNEKLFF
D gene: TRBD2; J gene: TRBJ2-7; V gene: TRBV2; clone size: once; CDR3 DNA: TGTGCCAGCATATCGGGGGGACTAGCGGGAGGGAGTGCCTACGAGCAGTACTTC; CDR3 protein: CASISGGLAGGSAYEQYF
D gene: TRBD2; J gene: TRBJ2-7; V gene: TRBV4-2; clone size: -; CDR3 DNA: TGTGCCAGCAGCCAAGGCGCGGGGACTAGGGCTAGACTCTACGAGCAGTACTTC; CDR3 protein: CASSQGAGTRARLYEQYF
D gene: TRBD2; J gene: TRBJ2-2; V gene: TRBV19; clone size: -; CDR3 DNA: TGTGCCAGTTGCCTAGCGGGAGGGCGAGTAACCGGGGAGCTGTTTTTT; CDR3 protein: CASCLAGGRVTGELFF
D gene: -; J gene: TRBJ2-7; V gene: TRBV7-9; clone size: once; CDR3 DNA: TGTGCCAGCAGCCCTTGGGGGAGGGGGTACGAGCAGTACTTC; CDR3 protein: CASSPWGRGYEQYF
D gene: -; J gene: TRBJ1-5; V gene: TRBV7-9; clone size: -; CDR3 DNA: TGTGCCAGCAGCCGGTCGGGGGGCCAGCCCCAGCATTTT; CDR3 protein: CASSRSGGQPQHF
D gene: -; J gene: TRBJ2-3; V gene: TRBV2; clone size: -; CDR3 DNA: TGTGCCAGCAGTGAAACCCTTCCCACAGATACGCAGTATTTT; CDR3 protein: CASSETLPTDTQYF
D gene: -; J gene: TRBJ1-3; V gene: TRBV29-1; clone size: once; CDR3 DNA: TGCAGCGCATCTGACCCCTCCAGGAACACCATATATTTT; CDR3 protein: CSASDPSRNTIYF
D gene: -; J gene: TRBJ2-5; V gene: TRBV9; clone size: -; CDR3 DNA: TGTGCCAGCAGCGTAAGTCCTTCCCAAGAGACCCAGTACTTC; CDR3 protein: CASSVSPSQETQYF
D gene: -; J gene: TRBJ1-2; V gene: TRBV27; clone size: -; CDR3 DNA: TGTGCCAGCAGACTCACAGGGACCCATGGCTACACCTTC; CDR3 protein: CASRLTGTHGYTF
D gene: TRBD1; J gene: TRBJ2-7; V gene: TRBV2; clone size: -; CDR3 DNA: TGTGCCAGCAGCCGACAGGGGTTCGAGCAGTACTTC; CDR3 protein: CASSRQGFEQYF
D gene: -; J gene: TRBJ2-1; V gene: TRBV21-1; clone size: -; CDR3 DNA: TGTGCCAGCAGCAGAGAGGCCGGCAATGAGCAGTTCTTC; CDR3 protein: CASSREAGNEQFF
D gene: -; J gene: TRBJ2-1; V gene: TRBV4-1; clone size: -; CDR3 DNA: TGCGCCAGCAGCCCACTGGGACAATACAATGAGCAGTTCTTC; CDR3 protein: CASSPLGQYNEQFF
D gene: -; J gene: TRBJ2-5; V gene: TRBV9; clone size: -; CDR3 DNA: TGTGCCAGCAGCGGAAGCCCCGGACGGCGCGGAATAGGGGAGACCCAGTACTTC; CDR3 protein: CASSGSPGRRGIGETQYF
D gene: TRBD1; J gene: TRBJ1-2; V gene: TRBV5-1; clone size: -; CDR3 DNA: TGCGCCAGCAGAGCGACAGGGGAGAGTCGGGATGGCTACACCTTC; CDR3 protein: CASRATGESRDGYTF
D gene: -; J gene: TRBJ1-2; V gene: TRBV28; clone size: -; CDR3 DNA: TGTGCCAGCAGATCGAACGGGGGCTACACCTTC; CDR3 protein: CASRSNGGYTF
D gene: TRBD1; J gene: TRBJ2-4; V gene: TRBV28; clone size: once; CDR3 DNA: TGTGCCAGCAGCCCGACAGGGGGCTACATTCAGTACTTC; CDR3 protein: CASSPTGGYIQYF
D gene: -; J gene: TRBJ1-1; V gene: TRBV7-9; clone size: -; CDR3 DNA: TGTGCCAGCAGTGGCAGGGGAATGAACACTGAAGCTTTCTTT; CDR3 protein: CASSGRGMNTEAFF
D gene: -; J gene: TRBJ1-1; V gene: TRBV11-1; clone size: -; CDR3 DNA: TGTGCCAGCAGCTTAGGTCAAGTGAACACTGAAGCTTTCTTT; CDR3 protein: CASSLGQVNTEAFF
D gene: TRBD1; J gene: TRBJ1-5; V gene: TRBV19; clone size: -; CDR3 DNA: TGTGCCAGTAGTATGGTTGAGGGGACAGTTTCCTTCGGGACCCAGCATTTT; CDR3 protein: CASSMVEGTVSFGTQHF
D gene: TRBD1; J gene: TRBJ1-1; V gene: TRBV6-1; clone size: -; CDR3 DNA: TGTGCCAGCAGTAGGGACAGGAACACTGAAGCTTTCTTT; CDR3 protein: CASSRDRNTEAFF
D gene: -; J gene: TRBJ1-2; V gene: TRBV7-2; clone size: -; CDR3 DNA: TGTGCCAGCAGCCCCTTAGTGGCGCAGGCCGGCTACACCTTC; CDR3 protein: CASSPLVAQAGYTF
D gene: TRBD2; J gene: TRBJ2-1; V gene: TRBV7-2; clone size: -; CDR3 DNA: TGTGCCAGCAGCAAAACTAGCGGAGACTACAATGAGCGGTTCTTC; CDR3 protein: CASSKTSGDYNERFF
D gene: -; J gene: TRBJ2-7; V gene: TRBV28; clone size: -; CDR3 DNA: TGTGCCAGCAGTTACGCGTCGGGCCGGACCTACGAGCAGTACTTC; CDR3 protein: CASSYASGRTYEQYF
D gene: -; J gene: TRBJ1-6; V gene: TRBV19; clone size: -; CDR3 DNA: TGTGCCAGTCGACAGATAGAGAATTCACCCCTCCACTTT; CDR3 protein: CASRQIENSPLHF
D gene: -; J gene: TRBJ2-7; V gene: TRBV2; clone size: -; CDR3 DNA: TGTGCCAGCAGTGTCCGACCCTTCGGTGAGCAGTACTTC; CDR3 protein: CASSVRPFGEQYF
D gene: -; J gene: TRBJ1-1; V gene: TRBV11-2; clone size: -; CDR3 DNA: TGTGCCAGCAGCCCTAGGCGCATTAGCGAAGCTTTCTTT; CDR3 protein: CASSPRRISEAFF
D gene: TRBD1; J gene: TRBJ2-7; V gene: TRBV11-2; clone size: -; CDR3 DNA: TGTGCCAGCAGCTTGCAGGGGGCGAGCAACGCCTACGAGCAGTACTTC; CDR3 protein: CASSLQGASNAYEQYF
D gene: TRBD1; J gene: TRBJ1-5; V gene: TRBV5-6; clone size: once; CDR3 DNA: TGTGCCAGCAGCAACGGACAGGGCAATCAGCCCCAGCATTTT; CDR3 protein: CASSNGQGNQPQHF
D gene: -; J gene: TRBJ2-7; V gene: TRBV7-2; clone size: -; CDR3 DNA: TGTGCCAGCAGCTTACGGCGGGGCGCCTACGAGCAGTACTTC; CDR3 protein: CASSLRRGAYEQYF
D gene: -; J gene: TRBJ1-2; V gene: TRBV27; clone size: -; CDR3 DNA: TGTGCCAGCAGTTCAGGGGCGCAGATCTATGGCTACACCTTC; CDR3 protein: CASSSGAQIYGYTF
D gene: -; J gene: TRBJ1-3; V gene: TRBV9; clone size: once; CDR3 DNA: TGTGCCAGCAGCGCGACACCCTACTCTGGAAACACCATATATTTT; CDR3 protein: CASSATPYSGNTIYF
D gene: TRBD2; J gene: TRBJ2-3; V gene: TRBV5-4; clone size: -; CDR3 DNA: TGTGCCAGCAGGGCCGGAGCTAGCGGAGATGATACGCAGTATTTT; CDR3 protein: CASRAGASGDDTQYF
D gene: -; J gene: TRBJ2-7; V gene: TRBV14; clone size: -; CDR3 DNA: TGTGCCAGCAGCCAAGTCTCCTCGGAGACGCACTCCTACGAGCAGTACTTC; CDR3 protein: CASSQVSSETHSYEQYF
D gene: -; J gene: TRBJ2-7; V gene: TRBV19; clone size: -; CDR3 DNA: TGTGCCAGTAGTATATCGGGGGAAAGGCTCGAGCAGTACTTC; CDR3 protein: CASSISGERLEQYF
D gene: TRBD2; J gene: TRBJ2-7; V gene: TRBV9; clone size: -; CDR3 DNA: TGTGCCAGCACCCAGGGACTAGCGGCCGAGGAGCAGTACTTC; CDR3 protein: CASTQGLAAEEQYF
D gene: -; J gene: TRBJ1-1; V gene: TRBV6-6; clone size: once; CDR3 DNA: TGTGCCAGCAGGGACGGGATGAACACTGAAGCTTTCTTT; CDR3 protein: CASRDGMNTEAFF
D gene: TRBD2; J gene: TRBJ2-7; V gene: TRBV5-4; clone size: -; CDR3 DNA: TGTGCCAGCAGCCGACTAGCGGGAGGCCTCTCCTACGAGCAGTACTTC; CDR3 protein: CASSRLAGGLSYEQYF
D gene: -; J gene: TRBJ2-1; V gene: TRBV7-9; clone size: -; CDR3 DNA: TGTGCCAGCAGCTCTCTGACGATTCGGGAGACGATTTTCTTC; CDR3 protein: CASSSLTIRETIFF